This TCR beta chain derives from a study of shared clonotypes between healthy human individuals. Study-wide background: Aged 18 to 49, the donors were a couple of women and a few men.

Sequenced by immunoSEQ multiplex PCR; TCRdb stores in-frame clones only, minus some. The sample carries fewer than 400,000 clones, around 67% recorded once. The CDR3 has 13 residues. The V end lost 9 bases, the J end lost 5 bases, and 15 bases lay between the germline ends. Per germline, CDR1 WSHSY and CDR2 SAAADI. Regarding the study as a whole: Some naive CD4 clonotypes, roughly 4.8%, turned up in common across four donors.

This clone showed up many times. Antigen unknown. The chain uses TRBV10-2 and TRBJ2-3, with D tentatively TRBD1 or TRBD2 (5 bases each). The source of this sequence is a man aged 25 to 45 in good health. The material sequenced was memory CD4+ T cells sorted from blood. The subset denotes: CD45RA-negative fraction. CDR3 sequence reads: CARGEGIGDTQYF. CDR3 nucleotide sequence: TGCGCCAGGGGGGAAGGGATAGGAGATACGCAGTATTTT.